The rows below give T cell receptor beta chains drawn from one sample of a study of blood T cell repertoires in COVID-19. Clones were sequenced by immunoSEQ multiplex PCR, and TCRdb holds only the in-frame ones, with some missing. In the table there are around 500,000 clones, approximately 85% of which are singletons. Sequencing was carried out using peripheral blood. Receptors were obtained from a human donor in a cohort sampled during active COVID-19. CDR3s include the opening cysteine and the closing phenylalanine or tryptophan. The order of the fields is CDR3 length, D gene, clone size, V gene, J gene, CDR3 DNA, CDR3 protein. D genes are given only for firm matches. Only some rows state a clone size, as once, few, many or a class for expanded clones.

length: 17; D: -; size: -; V: TRBV10-3; J: TRBJ2-2; DNA: TGTGCCATCAGTGAGTCTGGGTCGGGGACTCCAACCGGGGAGCTGTTTTTT; CDR3: CAISESGSGTPTGELFF
length: 14; D: TRBD2; size: -; V: TRBV2; J: TRBJ2-7; DNA: TGTGCCAGCAAGCCCACAGCGGGAGGGTACGAGCAGTACTTC; CDR3: CASKPTAGGYEQYF
length: 13; D: -; size: -; V: TRBV19; J: TRBJ2-5; DNA: TGTGCCAGTAGCCGGGTACCGAGAGAGACCCAGTACTTC; CDR3: CASSRVPRETQYF
length: 11; D: TRBD2; size: -; V: TRBV11-3; J: TRBJ2-1; DNA: TGTGCCAGCAGCCCCGGGGGGGAGCAGTTCTTC; CDR3: CASSPGGEQFF
length: 15; D: -; size: -; V: TRBV19; J: TRBJ2-7; DNA: TGTGCCAGTAGTATAGGGCCCCCCGGTCAGGCACAGCAGTACTTC; CDR3: CASSIGPPGQAQQYF
length: 15; D: TRBD2; size: -; V: TRBV5-6; J: TRBJ2-3; DNA: TGTGCCAGCAGTGCACTAGCGGGAAGCACAGATACGCAGTATTTT; CDR3: CASSALAGSTDTQYF
length: 13; D: -; size: -; V: TRBV6-5; J: TRBJ2-1; DNA: TGTGCCAGCAGCCGTTCACTAGTTAATGAGCAGTTCTTC; CDR3: CASSRSLVNEQFF
length: 14; D: TRBD1; size: -; V: TRBV27; J: TRBJ1-1; DNA: TGTGCCAGCAGTTACAGGGGGCCAAACACTGAAGCTTTCTTT; CDR3: CASSYRGPNTEAFF
length: 11; D: -; size: -; V: TRBV6-5; J: TRBJ2-1; DNA: TGTGCCAGCATCTTCCGTAATCAGCAGTTCTTC; CDR3: CASIFRNQQFF
length: 11; D: -; size: -; V: TRBV19; J: TRBJ1-2; DNA: TGTGCCAGTAGCCAGGGGTTTGGCTACACCTTC; CDR3: CASSQGFGYTF
length: 15; D: -; size: -; V: TRBV28; J: TRBJ1-5; DNA: TGTGCCAGCAGTTTAGGCCGGGTTGGCAATCAGCCCCAGCATTTT; CDR3: CASSLGRVGNQPQHF
length: 16; D: -; size: once; V: TRBV19; J: TRBJ1-3; DNA: TGTGCCAGTAGAATATCCAGTGCATACTCTGGAAACACCATATATTTT; CDR3: CASRISSAYSGNTIYF
length: 16; D: -; size: -; V: TRBV4-3; J: TRBJ2-7; DNA: TGCGCCAGCAGCCCCTCGGCGGGATCCAGCTCCTACGAGCAGTACTTC; CDR3: CASSPSAGSSSYEQYF
length: 15; D: -; size: once; V: TRBV27; J: TRBJ2-5; DNA: TGTGCCAGCAGGGCCCTTTTCCCCAGTCAAGAGACCCAGTACTTC; CDR3: CASRALFPSQETQYF
length: 16; D: -; size: -; V: TRBV4-1; J: TRBJ2-7; DNA: TGCGCCAGCAGCCTTGCCCGGAGGGACCCCCCCTACGAGCAGTACTTC; CDR3: CASSLARRDPPYEQYF
length: 14; D: TRBD1; size: -; V: TRBV29-1; J: TRBJ1-2; DNA: TGCAGCGTTGAAACCCTTGGACAGGTTTATGGCTACACCTTC; CDR3: CSVETLGQVYGYTF
length: 14; D: TRBD1; size: -; V: TRBV7-2; J: TRBJ1-1; DNA: TGTGCCAGCAGCTCCAGGGGGGCTGTCACTGAAGCTTTCTTT; CDR3: CASSSRGAVTEAFF
length: 13; D: -; size: -; V: TRBV3-1/TRBV3-2; J: TRBJ1-1; DNA: TGTGCCAGCAGCAACAGGGATTTCCCTGAAGCTTTCTTT; CDR3: CASSNRDFPEAFF
length: 14; D: TRBD2; size: -; V: TRBV6-2/TRBV6-3; J: TRBJ2-1; DNA: TGTGCCAGCAGTCCACGACTAGCGGGCAATGAGCAGTTCTTC; CDR3: CASSPRLAGNEQFF
length: 15; D: TRBD2; size: -; V: TRBV4-3; J: TRBJ2-2; DNA: TGCGCCAGCAGCCAAGGACTAGCGACCACCGGGGAGCTGTTTTTT; CDR3: CASSQGLATTGELFF
length: 12; D: -; size: -; V: TRBV6-2/TRBV6-3; J: TRBJ1-2; DNA: TGTGCCAGCAGTACCCGACCGGGGGGCTACACCTTC; CDR3: CASSTRPGGYTF
length: 14; D: -; size: -; V: TRBV2; J: TRBJ1-1; DNA: TGTGCCAGCAGTGAAACAGGATTAAACACTGAAGCTTTCTTT; CDR3: CASSETGLNTEAFF
length: 14; D: -; size: -; V: TRBV9; J: TRBJ2-3; DNA: TGTGCCAGCAGCGTCGTCGGGGTGACAGATACGCAGTATTTT; CDR3: CASSVVGVTDTQYF
length: 13; D: -; size: -; V: TRBV7-3; J: TRBJ2-2; DNA: TGTGCCAGCAGCTTCCTGAACACCGGGGAGCTGTTTTTT; CDR3: CASSFLNTGELFF
length: 15; D: -; size: -; V: TRBV7-9; J: TRBJ1-2; DNA: TGTGCCAGCAGCTTAGAGGGGGATGAGGGAGATGGCTACACCTTC; CDR3: CASSLEGDEGDGYTF
length: 13; D: -; size: -; V: TRBV30; J: TRBJ1-1; DNA: TGTGCCTGGTCTGGGGGGAGCGGCGGTGAAGCTTTCTTT; CDR3: CAWSGGSGGEAFF
length: 14; D: TRBD1; size: -; V: TRBV14; J: TRBJ2-5; DNA: TGTGCCAGCAGCCCTCGGGACAGGGGCGAGACCCAGTACTTC; CDR3: CASSPRDRGETQYF
length: 14; D: -; size: -; V: TRBV19; J: TRBJ1-2; DNA: TGTGCCAGTAGTATCGGAAGGGGTGTTTTCGGCTACACCTTC; CDR3: CASSIGRGVFGYTF
length: 16; D: -; size: once; V: TRBV4-3; J: TRBJ1-1; DNA: TGCGCCAGCAGCCAAGATCACGCAGGGGAGTACACTGAAGCTTTCTTT; CDR3: CASSQDHAGEYTEAFF
length: 13; D: TRBD1; size: -; V: TRBV3-1/TRBV3-2; J: TRBJ1-2; DNA: TGTGCCAGCAGCTTCGACAGGGGGGATGGCTACACCTTC; CDR3: CASSFDRGDGYTF
length: 16; D: -; size: -; V: TRBV4-2; J: TRBJ2-1; DNA: TGTGCCAGCAGCCAAGATTCCCGGGGGGCTACATATGAGCAGTTCTTC; CDR3: CASSQDSRGATYEQFF
length: 16; D: TRBD2; size: -; V: TRBV18; J: TRBJ2-2; DNA: TGTGCCAGCTCACGGACTAGCGGGAGGGACACCGGGGAGCTGTTTTTT; CDR3: CASSRTSGRDTGELFF
length: 15; D: TRBD2; size: -; V: TRBV7-9; J: TRBJ2-7; DNA: TGTGCCAGCAGTCCCGGACTAGCGGGAGTGGACGAGCAGTACTTC; CDR3: CASSPGLAGVDEQYF
length: 16; D: TRBD2; size: few; V: TRBV9; J: TRBJ2-5; DNA: TGTGCCAGCAGCGTAGCTGGTGCGGGAGGGGGGGAGACCCAGTACTTC; CDR3: CASSVAGAGGGETQYF
length: 13; D: -; size: -; V: TRBV6-6; J: TRBJ1-1; DNA: TGTGCCAGCAGTTACCCGACAGGAAAAGAAGCTTTCTTT; CDR3: CASSYPTGKEAFF
length: 16; D: -; size: -; V: TRBV4-3; J: TRBJ1-1; DNA: TGCGCCAGCAGCCAAGCAGTGGGCCGAAGGTACACTGAAGCTTTCTTT; CDR3: CASSQAVGRRYTEAFF
length: 14; D: -; size: -; V: TRBV3-1/TRBV3-2; J: TRBJ2-7; DNA: TGTGCCAGCAGCCAAGGGTACAGGGTAGGCGAGCAGTACTTC; CDR3: CASSQGYRVGEQYF
length: 13; D: -; size: once; V: TRBV30; J: TRBJ1-1; DNA: TGTGCCTGGACAAGACAGGTGAACACTGAAGCTTTCTTT; CDR3: CAWTRQVNTEAFF
length: 13; D: -; size: -; V: TRBV4-3; J: TRBJ2-7; DNA: TGCGCCAGCAGTCAAAGCCCGGGATATGAGCAGTACTTC; CDR3: CASSQSPGYEQYF
length: 16; D: TRBD1; size: -; V: TRBV11-3; J: TRBJ2-3; DNA: TGTGCCAGCAGCCGGGGGGACAGGGGCCACACAGATACGCAGTATTTT; CDR3: CASSRGDRGHTDTQYF
length: 14; D: TRBD2; size: -; V: TRBV6-5; J: TRBJ2-1; DNA: TGTGCCAGCAGTTATGCGACTAGCGGGAATGAGCAGTTCTTC; CDR3: CASSYATSGNEQFF
length: 15; D: -; size: once; V: TRBV6-5; J: TRBJ2-2; DNA: TGTGCCACCAAACCCCCCGGGGGTCGCACCGGGGAGCTGTTTTTT; CDR3: CATKPPGGRTGELFF
length: 13; D: TRBD1; size: -; V: TRBV30; J: TRBJ1-3; DNA: TGTGCCGGGGACAGGGGAGCAGGAAACACCATATATTTT; CDR3: CAGDRGAGNTIYF
length: 13; D: -; size: -; V: TRBV7-2; J: TRBJ2-5; DNA: TGTGCCAGCAGCTTAGACAATGCCGAGACCCAGTACTTC; CDR3: CASSLDNAETQYF
length: 16; D: TRBD2; size: -; V: TRBV19; J: TRBJ2-5; DNA: TGTGCCAGTAGCCTAGGGGGACTAGCGGGAGCAGAGACCCAGTACTTC; CDR3: CASSLGGLAGAETQYF
length: 15; D: -; size: -; V: TRBV4-3; J: TRBJ2-3; DNA: TGCGCCAGCAGCCAAGACTACTTTCGCACAGATACGCAGTATTTT; CDR3: CASSQDYFRTDTQYF
length: 16; D: -; size: -; V: TRBV4-2; J: TRBJ2-3; DNA: TGTGCCAGCAGCCAAGATCTTCCTAGCGGCACAGATACGCAGTATTTT; CDR3: CASSQDLPSGTDTQYF
length: 19; D: TRBD2; size: few; V: TRBV7-8; J: TRBJ2-1; DNA: TGTGCCAGCAGCCAGGGACTAGCGGGAGCCATCGGTTGGAGCAATGAGCAGTTCTTC; CDR3: CASSQGLAGAIGWSNEQFF
length: 14; D: -; size: once; V: TRBV28; J: TRBJ2-1; DNA: TGTGCCAGCAATCCAGGGGAACACTACAATGAGCAGTTCTTC; CDR3: CASNPGEHYNEQFF
length: 14; D: TRBD1; size: -; V: TRBV7-2; J: TRBJ1-2; DNA: TGTGCCAGCAGCTCCCAGACAGGGGGGTTATTCTACACCTTC; CDR3: CASSSQTGGLFYTF
length: 17; D: TRBD2; size: -; V: TRBV2; J: TRBJ2-1; DNA: TGTGCCAGCAGTGTTGGACTAGCGGGAGGGCGCTACAATGAGCAGTTCTTC; CDR3: CASSVGLAGGRYNEQFF
length: 15; D: -; size: -; V: TRBV6-5; J: TRBJ2-7; DNA: TGTGCCAGCAGAAGGGACAGGAGGGACTACTACGAGCAGTACTTC; CDR3: CASRRDRRDYYEQYF
length: 14; D: TRBD1; size: -; V: TRBV30; J: TRBJ1-2; DNA: TGTGCCTGGAGGAGTAAAGGGGGCCCCTATGGCTACACCTTC; CDR3: CAWRSKGGPYGYTF